The clone carrying this T cell receptor (beta chain) was seen only once. What it binds is not known. The sample comes from a study of T cell responses to AZD1222 COVID-19 vaccine. There are 15 residues in the CDR3. V lost 0 bases, J lost 5 bases, and 14 bases lay in between. Per germline, CDR1 SGDLS and CDR2 YYNGEE. Profiling relied on immunoSEQ multiplex PCR, and the TCRdb table lists in-frame clones only, not all of them. The sample has under 140,000 clones, about 85% seen once. Findings and limits, study-wide: Donors were largely white British and mainly female; clonal diversity was possibly underestimated. Regions 160-218 and 743-854 dominated among vaccine-associated CD4 TCRs spanning spike. The study sampled repertoires only after the peak T cell response.

Here the sequenced sample was peripheral blood, taken on day 0 of AZD1222 vaccination. This sequence was found in an adult in good health. V usage is TRBV9 and J usage is TRBJ1-2, with unresolved D. The CDR3 bases are TGTGCCAGCAGCGTAGATCCGGGAGCGGGGTATGGCTACACCTTC. Protein: CASSVDPGAGYGYTF.